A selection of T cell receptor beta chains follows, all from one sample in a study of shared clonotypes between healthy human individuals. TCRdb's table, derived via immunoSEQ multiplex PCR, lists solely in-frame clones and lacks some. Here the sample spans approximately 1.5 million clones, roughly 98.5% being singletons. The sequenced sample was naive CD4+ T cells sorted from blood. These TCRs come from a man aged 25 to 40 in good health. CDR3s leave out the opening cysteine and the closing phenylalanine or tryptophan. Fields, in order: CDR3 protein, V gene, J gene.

ASSLLGQAEAF	TRBV28	TRBJ1-1
ASSLSTGNYNEQF	TRBV11-2	TRBJ2-1
ASSLALAGPSTDTQY	TRBV7-2	TRBJ2-3
AWGRDGAQYSSGANVLT	TRBV30	TRBJ2-6
ASSSPGTRWETQY	TRBV27	TRBJ2-5
ASSPSGVAGTDTQY	TRBV18	TRBJ2-3
ASSGSGRGYEQY	TRBV25-1	TRBJ2-7
ASSPNLPNYGYT	TRBV28	TRBJ1-2
ASSSRTSSSYNEQF	TRBV7-8	TRBJ2-1
ASSDSSTPAGAYEQY	TRBV6-4	TRBJ2-7
SVDGQGGADTQY	TRBV29-1	TRBJ2-3
ASSIGTPSEGLF	TRBV19	TRBJ1-4
ASSLPRDRGHYGYT	TRBV28	TRBJ1-2
ASSALAGAKYEQY	TRBV9	TRBJ2-7
ASRPNSQETQY	TRBV27	TRBJ2-5
ASSFIIDYNEQF	TRBV5-1	TRBJ2-1
ASSFLRQVQETQY	TRBV11-2	TRBJ2-5
ASSRNTEAF	TRBV7-9	TRBJ1-1
ASSLGGADTQY	TRBV28	TRBJ2-3
ASSRDLWETQY	TRBV2	TRBJ2-5
AWSRVSSGNTIY	TRBV30	TRBJ1-3
ASSYRAGANVLT	TRBV5-4	TRBJ2-6
ASSHRLVEQY	TRBV11-3	TRBJ2-7
ASSTQGINTGELF	TRBV11-2	TRBJ2-2
ASSLGTTEQY	TRBV28	TRBJ2-7
ASSPLSGSLSETQY	TRBV18	TRBJ2-5
ASSGEVGQPQH	TRBV2	TRBJ1-5
ASSLLATGELF	TRBV27	TRBJ2-2
ASSPTGARSYEQY	TRBV7-3	TRBJ2-7
ASSEMGGQYGYT	TRBV6-1	TRBJ1-2
ASSGDRVTDTQY	TRBV2	TRBJ2-3
ASSQGLAGGTYEQY	TRBV4-3	TRBJ2-7
ASSPSSGELF	TRBV18	TRBJ2-2
ATGAISGNTIY	TRBV10-3	TRBJ1-3
ASNIRGNSYNEQF	TRBV19	TRBJ2-1
ASLNSGDVTEAF	TRBV10-2	TRBJ1-1
ASRSETGTSYGYT	TRBV5-5	TRBJ1-2
ASSIRGEYYGYT	TRBV6-1	TRBJ1-2
ASRLAVTDTQY	TRBV7-9	TRBJ2-3
ASSQLAGEGETQY	TRBV6-4	TRBJ2-5
ASSLGHTGLNEQF	TRBV5-1	TRBJ2-1
ATSMAQRYEQY	TRBV15	TRBJ2-7
ASSLPGLATNEQF	TRBV7-9	TRBJ2-1
ASSLEQRNTEAF	TRBV5-4	TRBJ1-1
AISGGSGTDIYEQY	TRBV10-3	TRBJ2-7
ASSPRAGNEQY	TRBV7-6	TRBJ2-7
ASSFGRDTEAF	TRBV5-1	TRBJ1-1
ASLGTGGYNEQF	TRBV6-5	TRBJ2-1
ASSEMVSPSYEKLF	TRBV6-1	TRBJ1-4
ASSSTLQGEQF	TRBV18	TRBJ2-1
ASSIRQGSAGPLYEQY	TRBV27	TRBJ2-7
ASSLADRLLAKNIQY	TRBV28	TRBJ2-4
ASSFRDRDFSRNEQF	TRBV9	TRBJ2-1
SVSPSGVSGNTIY	TRBV29-1	TRBJ1-3
ASSLVGSGPYEQY	TRBV5-1	TRBJ2-7
ASSLLRLGSGELF	TRBV7-8	TRBJ2-2
ASSSSGTAEWQF	TRBV5-4	TRBJ2-1
ASSLGTGTDTQY	TRBV5-1	TRBJ2-3
ASSSDSGRAPEQF	TRBV5-1	TRBJ2-1